What follows describes a single T cell receptor (beta chain). Sequenced by immunoSEQ multiplex PCR; TCRdb stores in-frame clones only, minus some. The sample lists fewer than 350,000 clones, around 87% occurring once. The sample belongs to a study of blood T cell repertoires in COVID-19. V dropped 5 bases and J dropped 4 bases, with 9 bases sitting between them. CDR1 and CDR2 (germline): SGHRS, YFSETQ. There are 12 residues in the CDR3. The sequenced sample consisted of PBMCs or T cells enriched from blood (not recorded which). The V and J genes are TRBV5-1 and TRBJ1-2; no definite D call. The receptor was derived from a woman aged 18-29 years with acute COVID-19. CDR3: CASRGESYGYTF. The CDR3 coding sequence is TGCGCCAGCAGGGGAGAGAGCTATGGCTACACCTTC.